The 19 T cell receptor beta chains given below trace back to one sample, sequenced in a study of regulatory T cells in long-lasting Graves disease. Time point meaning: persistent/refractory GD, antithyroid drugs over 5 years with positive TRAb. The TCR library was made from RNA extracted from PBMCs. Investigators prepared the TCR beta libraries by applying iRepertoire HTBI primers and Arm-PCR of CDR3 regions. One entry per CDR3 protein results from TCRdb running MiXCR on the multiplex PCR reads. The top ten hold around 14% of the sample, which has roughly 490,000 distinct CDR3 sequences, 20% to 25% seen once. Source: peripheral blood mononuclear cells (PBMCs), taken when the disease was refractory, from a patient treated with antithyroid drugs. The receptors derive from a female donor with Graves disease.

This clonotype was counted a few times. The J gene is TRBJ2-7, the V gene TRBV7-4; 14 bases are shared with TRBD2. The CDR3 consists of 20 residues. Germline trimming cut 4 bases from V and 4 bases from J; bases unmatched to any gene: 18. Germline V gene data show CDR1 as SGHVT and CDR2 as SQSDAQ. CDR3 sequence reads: CASSSNAGTSGGRGDYEQYF. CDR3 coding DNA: TGTGCCAGCAGCTCTAATGCCGGGACTAGCGGGGGCCGAGGTGATTACGAGCAGTACTTC.

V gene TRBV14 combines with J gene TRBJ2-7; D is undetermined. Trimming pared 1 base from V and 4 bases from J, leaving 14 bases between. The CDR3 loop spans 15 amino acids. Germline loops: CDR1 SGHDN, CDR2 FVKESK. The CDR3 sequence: CASSQAPRQRYEQYF. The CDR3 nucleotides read TGTGCCAGCAGCCAAGCTCCTCGGCAGAGGTACGAGCAGTACTTC. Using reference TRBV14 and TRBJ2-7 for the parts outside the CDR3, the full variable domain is EAGVTQFPSHSVIEKGQTVTLRCDPISGHDNLYWYRRVMGKEIKFLLHFVKESKQDESGMPNNRFLAERTGGTYSTLKVQPAELEDSGVYFCASSQAPRQRYEQYFGPGTRLTVT.

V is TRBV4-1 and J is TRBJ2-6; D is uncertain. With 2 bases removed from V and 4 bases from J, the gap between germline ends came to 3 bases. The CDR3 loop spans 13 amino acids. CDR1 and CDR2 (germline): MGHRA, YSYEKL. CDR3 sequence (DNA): TGCGCCAGCAGCCAAACGGGGGCCAACGTCCTGACTTTC. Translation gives CASSQTGANVLTF.

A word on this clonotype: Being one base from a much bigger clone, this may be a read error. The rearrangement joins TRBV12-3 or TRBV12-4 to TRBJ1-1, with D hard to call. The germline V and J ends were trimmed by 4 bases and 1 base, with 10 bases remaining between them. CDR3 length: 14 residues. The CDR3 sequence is CASSSRAANTEAFF. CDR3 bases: TGTGCCAGCAGTTCAAGGGCCGCGAACACTGAAGCTTTCTTT.

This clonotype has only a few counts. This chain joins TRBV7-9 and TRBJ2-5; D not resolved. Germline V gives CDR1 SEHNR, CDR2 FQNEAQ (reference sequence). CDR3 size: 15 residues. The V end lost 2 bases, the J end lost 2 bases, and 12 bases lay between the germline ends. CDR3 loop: CASSLTRLRQETQYF. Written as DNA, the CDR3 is TGTGCCAGCAGCTTAACGCGTCTTAGACAAGAGACCCAGTACTTC.

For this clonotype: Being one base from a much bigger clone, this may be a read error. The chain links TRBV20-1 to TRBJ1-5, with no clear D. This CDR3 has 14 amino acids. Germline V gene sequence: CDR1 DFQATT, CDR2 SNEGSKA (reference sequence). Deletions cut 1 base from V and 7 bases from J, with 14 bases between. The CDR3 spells CSARGNGLNQPQHF. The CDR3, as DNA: TGCAGTGCTAGAGGGAACGGGCTGAACCAGCCCCAGCATTTT.

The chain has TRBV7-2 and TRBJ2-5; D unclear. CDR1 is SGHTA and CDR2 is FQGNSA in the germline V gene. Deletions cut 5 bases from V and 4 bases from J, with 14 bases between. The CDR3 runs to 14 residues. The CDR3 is CASSPGPDLETQYF. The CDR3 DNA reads TGTGCCAGCAGCCCGGGCCCAGACCTAGAGACCCAGTACTTC.

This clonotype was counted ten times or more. This chain's CDR3 is CASSLDGDSEGEKLFF. Here the CDR3 DNA reads TGTGCCAGCAGCTTAGATGGGGACAGTGAGGGTGAAAAACTGTTTTTT. This chain connects TRBV11-2 to TRBJ1-4; 7 bases map to TRBD1. In germline, CDR1 is SGHAT, CDR2 FQNNGV. The trim removed 0 bases at V and 7 bases at J, leaving 8 bases unmatched. The CDR3 is made up of 16 amino acids.

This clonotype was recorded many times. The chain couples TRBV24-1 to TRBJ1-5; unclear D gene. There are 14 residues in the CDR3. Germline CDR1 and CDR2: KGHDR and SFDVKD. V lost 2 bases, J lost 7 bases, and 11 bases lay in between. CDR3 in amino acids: CATSDSGYNQPQHF. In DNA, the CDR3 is TGTGCCACCAGTGATTCGGGCTACAACCAGCCCCAGCATTTT.

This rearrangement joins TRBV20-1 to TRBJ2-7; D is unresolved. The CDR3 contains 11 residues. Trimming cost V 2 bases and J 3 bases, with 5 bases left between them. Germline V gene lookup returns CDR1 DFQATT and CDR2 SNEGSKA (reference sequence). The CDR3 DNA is TGCAGTGCTAGAACGAACTACGAGCAGTACTTC. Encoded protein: CSARTNYEQYF.

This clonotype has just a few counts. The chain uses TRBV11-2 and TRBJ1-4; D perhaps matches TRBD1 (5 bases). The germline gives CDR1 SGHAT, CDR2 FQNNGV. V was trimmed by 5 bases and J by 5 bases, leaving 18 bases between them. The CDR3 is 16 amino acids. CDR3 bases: TGTGCCAGCAGCCAGGGTCTTCGACCCGGGAATGAAAAACTGTTTTTT. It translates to CASSQGLRPGNEKLFF.

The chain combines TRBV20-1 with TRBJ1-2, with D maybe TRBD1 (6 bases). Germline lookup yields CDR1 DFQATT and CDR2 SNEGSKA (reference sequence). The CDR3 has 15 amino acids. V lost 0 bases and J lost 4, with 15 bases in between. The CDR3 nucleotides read TGCAGTGCTAGAGAGAGGGGGGGCCGACTCTATGGCTACACCTTC. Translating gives CSARERGGRLYGYTF.

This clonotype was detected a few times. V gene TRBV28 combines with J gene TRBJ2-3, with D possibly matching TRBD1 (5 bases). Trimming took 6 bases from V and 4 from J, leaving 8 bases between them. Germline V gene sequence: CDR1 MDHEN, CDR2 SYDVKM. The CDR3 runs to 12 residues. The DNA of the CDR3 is TGTGCCAGCAGCAAGGGGTCAGATACGCAGTATTTT. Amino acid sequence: CASSKGSDTQYF.

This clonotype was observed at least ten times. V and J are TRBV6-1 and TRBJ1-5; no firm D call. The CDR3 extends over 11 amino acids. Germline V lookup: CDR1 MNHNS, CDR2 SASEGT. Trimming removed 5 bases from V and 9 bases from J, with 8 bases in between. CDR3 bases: TGTGCCAGCAGTACTGGTGGGCCCCAGCATTTT. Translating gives CASSTGGPQHF.

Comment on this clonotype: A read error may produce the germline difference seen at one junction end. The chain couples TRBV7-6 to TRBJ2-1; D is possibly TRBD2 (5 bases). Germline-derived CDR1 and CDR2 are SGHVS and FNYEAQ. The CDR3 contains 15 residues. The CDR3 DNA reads TGTGCCAGAAGCTTAGCCGGGATCTCCTACAATGAGCAGTTCTTC. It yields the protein CARSLAGISYNEQFF.

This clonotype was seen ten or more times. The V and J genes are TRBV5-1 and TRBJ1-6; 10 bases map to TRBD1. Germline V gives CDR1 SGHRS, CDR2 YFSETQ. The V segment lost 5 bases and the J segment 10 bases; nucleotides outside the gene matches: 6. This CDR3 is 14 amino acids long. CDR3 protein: CASSIGTGESPLHF. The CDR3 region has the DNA TGCGCCAGCAGTATCGGGACAGGGGAGTCACCCCTCCACTTT.

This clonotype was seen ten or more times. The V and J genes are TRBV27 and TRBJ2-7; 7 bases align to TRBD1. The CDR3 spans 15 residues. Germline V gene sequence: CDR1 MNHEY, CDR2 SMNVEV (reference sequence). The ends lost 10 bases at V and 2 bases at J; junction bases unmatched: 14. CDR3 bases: TGTGCCACATCCCTTCGGACAGGACTCACCTACGAGCAGTACTTC. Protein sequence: CATSLRTGLTYEQYF.

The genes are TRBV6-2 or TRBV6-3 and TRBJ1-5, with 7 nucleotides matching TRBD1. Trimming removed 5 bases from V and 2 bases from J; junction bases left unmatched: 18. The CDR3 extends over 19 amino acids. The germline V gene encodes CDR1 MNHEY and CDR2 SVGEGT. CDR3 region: CASSPSQGTGDIGNQPQHF. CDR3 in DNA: TGTGCCAGCAGTCCTAGCCAGGGAACAGGGGATATTGGCAATCAGCCCCAGCATTTT.

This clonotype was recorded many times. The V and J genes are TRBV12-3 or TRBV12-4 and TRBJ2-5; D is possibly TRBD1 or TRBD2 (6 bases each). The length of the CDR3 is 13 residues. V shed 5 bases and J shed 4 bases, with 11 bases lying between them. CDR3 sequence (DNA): TGTGCCAGCAGTGAACAGGGAGGAGAGACCCAGTACTTC. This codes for CASSEQGGETQYF.